The 2 T cell receptor beta chains given below trace back to one sample, sequenced in a study of T cells after posttransplantation cyclophosphamide. Profiling relied on immunoSEQ multiplex PCR, and the TCRdb table lists in-frame clones only, not all of them. The sample comprises about 6,700 clones, roughly 80% of which are singletons, and approximately 20% rests with the top ten. Treatment was busulfan-fludarabine conditioning, a marrow graft, and cyclophosphamide on days +3 and +4. The sample consisted of PBMCs, taken after allogeneic stem cell transplant with posttransplant cyclophosphamide. These TCRs come from a female patient aged 50-60 years who received an allogeneic stem cell transplant from a related donor, was CMV-positive, and had no GVHD. Part of the T cell pool may stem from the graft donor.

The gene calls are TRBV6-1 and TRBJ1-1; no clear D. Germline CDR1 and CDR2: MNHNS and SASEGT. V lost 0 bases and J lost 1, with 9 bases in between. The length of the CDR3 is 15 residues. The CDR3 bases are TGTGCCAGCAGTGAAGCCCAAGCTGGGAACACTGAAGCTTTCTTT. Amino acids: CASSEAQAGNTEAFF.

The genes are TRBV16 and TRBJ2-1, with D possibly TRBD2 on 5 matching bases. This CDR3 spans 16 amino acids. The germline V and J ends were trimmed by 0 bases and 4 bases, with 13 bases remaining between them. CDR1 is KGHSY, CDR2 FQNENV, per germline. The CDR3 region has the DNA TGTGCCAGCAGCCAATCTGCGGGCTCAAGGTACAATGAGCAGTTCTTC. Its protein product is CASSQSAGSRYNEQFF.